A single sample gave rise to the 9 T cell receptor beta chains below, sequenced in a study of T cell changes during pregnancy in multiple sclerosis. Assay: immunoSEQ multiplex PCR; the TCRdb copy retains only in-frame clones and omits some. The sample includes approximately 90,000 clones, approximately 90% seen only once; the top ten take 0.8% to 0.95%. The sample here was peripheral blood, taken before pregnancy. Receptors originate from a female donor with multiple sclerosis, enrolled in a pregnancy study.

This chain links TRBV29-1 with TRBJ2-1; no firm D call. V was shortened by 2 bases and J by 2 bases, with 10 bases between the two germline ends. This CDR3 region has 14 residues. From germline, CDR1 is SQVTM and CDR2 ANQGSEA. The CDR3 region is CSVESRDTYNEQFF. The CDR3 nucleotides read TGCAGCGTTGAATCTCGAGATACCTACAATGAGCAGTTCTTC.

This clone was seen just once. The rearrangement links TRBV4-3 to TRBJ1-6; 7 positions match TRBD1. CDR3 length: 16 amino acids. The J segment lost 4 bases and the V segment lost 4 bases, leaving 7 bases of the junction unmatched. Germline V gives CDR1 LGHNA, CDR2 YSLEER. CDR3 coding DNA: TGCGCCAGCAGCCCCTCGTGGGGACAGTATAATTCACCCCTCCACTTT. It yields the protein CASSPSWGQYNSPLHF.

This rearrangement joins TRBV29-1 to TRBJ2-3; a possible D gene is TRBD2 (5 bases). Trimming took 5 bases from V and 2 from J, leaving 17 bases between them. This CDR3 comprises 15 residues. Germline V gene data show CDR1 as SQVTM and CDR2 as ANQGSEA. CDR3 sequence: CSVLRTQSFTDTQYF. As DNA, the CDR3 is TGCAGCGTTTTAAGGACTCAGTCCTTCACAGATACGCAGTATTTT.

This chain joins TRBV9 and TRBJ2-1; weak D call: TRBD1 (5 bases). The V end lost 0 bases, the J end lost 7 bases, and 14 bases lay between the germline ends. This CDR3 spans 15 amino acids. Germline loops: CDR1 SGDLS, CDR2 YYNGEE. The CDR3 here is CASSVEAFRGNEQFF. The DNA for the CDR3 is TGTGCCAGCAGCGTAGAGGCCTTTAGGGGAAATGAGCAGTTCTTC.

The CDR3 reads CASSLTGTGGLYEQFF. CDR3 coding DNA: TGTGCCAGCTCGCTTACCGGGACAGGGGGCCTCTATGAGCAGTTCTTC. J is TRBJ2-1 and V is TRBV18; 12 bases are a match to TRBD1. V shed 6 bases and J 8 bases; nucleotides not matched to a gene: 11. The CDR3 contains 16 residues. Germline loops: CDR1 KGHSH, CDR2 LQKENI.

The rearrangement uses TRBV18 and TRBJ2-7, with 7 bases identical to TRBD2. Germline lookup yields CDR1 KGHSH and CDR2 LQKENI. V lost 1 base and J lost 1; bases outside the gene matches: 10. The length of the CDR3 is 17 residues. The CDR3 is CASSPLASGLGSYEQYF. The CDR3 bases are TGTGCCAGCTCACCACTGGCTAGCGGCCTGGGGTCCTACGAGCAGTACTTC.

The CDR3 nucleotides read TGCGCCAGCAGCTCCAGACAGGGCGGATTCACTGAAGCTTTCTTT. This codes for CASSSRQGGFTEAFF. V usage is TRBV5-1 and J usage is TRBJ1-1, with TRBD1 matching 7 bases. Germline loops: CDR1 SGHRS, CDR2 YFSETQ. V was pared by 3 bases and J by 4 bases, with 9 bases of the junction left unmatched. The CDR3 spans 15 residues.

The rearrangement uses TRBV18 and TRBJ1-1; tentative D call: TRBD1 (5 bases). Looked up from germline, CDR1 is KGHSH and CDR2 is LQKENI. This CDR3 comprises 17 residues. The ends were cut back, 6 bases at V and 1 base at J, with 21 bases in the middle. CDR3 amino acids: CASSPQTIKQGNTEAFF. The CDR3 nucleotides are TGTGCCAGCTCGCCTCAGACGATTAAGCAGGGGAACACTGAAGCTTTCTTT.

The chain recombines TRBV5-1 with TRBJ1-1; 12 bases line up with TRBD1. Germline V gene sequence: CDR1 SGHRS, CDR2 YFSETQ. V gave up 6 bases and J gave up 1 base; unmatched junction bases: 4. CDR3 length equals 15 residues. Written as DNA, the CDR3 is TGCGCCAGCACGGGACAGGGGGCAACGAACACTGAAGCTTTCTTT. This translates into CASTGQGATNTEAFF.